The rows below give T cell receptor beta chains drawn from one sample of a study of shared clonotypes between healthy human individuals. Data came from immunoSEQ multiplex PCR; TCRdb stores just in-frame clones and leaves some out. The table lists about 480,000 clones, roughly 79% of them singletons, with under 15% in the top ten. The source material was PBMCs. The source of these receptors is a woman between 40 and 55 years old in good health. Some clones in this sample may be carry-over from other donors' samples. The CDR3 runs from the conserved cysteine through the conserved F or W. A D gene is named only where the DNA matches it firmly. The size entry is marked missing in some rows and otherwise reads once, few, many or a size class.

D,J,size,V,DNA,CDR3
NA,TRBJ2-7,NA,TRBV5-1,TGCGCCAGCAGCGGGACACTAGCATTCGAGCAGTACTTC,CASSGTLAFEQYF
NA,TRBJ2-1,once,TRBV7-8,TGTGCCAGCAGCTTAGCGGGTCTGGAGCTTCATCGGTACAATGAGCAGTTCTTC,CASSLAGLELHRYNEQFF
NA,TRBJ2-5,NA,TRBV15,TGTGCCACCAGCAGACCTGGGGCTGAATCGGGGACCCAGTACTTC,CATSRPGAESGTQYF
TRBD1,TRBJ1-4,NA,TRBV28,TGTGCCAGCATACAGGGGCCAACTAATGAAAAACTGTTTTTT,CASIQGPTNEKLFF
NA,TRBJ2-7,NA,TRBV6-1,TGTGCCAGCAGTTTGCAGGGGGGGAGCTCCTACGAGCAGTACTTC,CASSLQGGSSYEQYF
NA,TRBJ1-2,NA,TRBV4-3,TGCGCCAGCAGCCAAGCAGGGTACTATGACTACACCTTC,CASSQAGYYDYTF
NA,TRBJ2-1,NA,TRBV10-3,TGTGCCATCAGTCAGCCGGGTATCCCGTCATACAATGAGCAGTTCTTC,CAISQPGIPSYNEQFF
NA,TRBJ2-7,once,TRBV7-2,TGTGCCAGCAGCTTAGCGAGCGGCGGAGGAACCGACCCCTACGAGCAGTACTTC,CASSLASGGGTDPYEQYF
TRBD2,TRBJ2-2,NA,TRBV5-1,TGCGCCAGTCACTCAGGGACTAGCGGGAGTATCGGGGAGCTGTTTTTT,CASHSGTSGSIGELFF
TRBD1,TRBJ1-2,NA,TRBV28,TGTGCCAGCAGCTCGACAGGGGGTTTTGACTATGGCTACACCTTC,CASSSTGGFDYGYTF
NA,TRBJ2-1,NA,TRBV6-5,TGTGCCAGCAGGGGACCTAGCGCATACAATGAGCAGTTCTTC,CASRGPSAYNEQFF
TRBD1,TRBJ2-1,NA,TRBV23-1,TGCGCCAGCAGTCAGTCCCGGGACAGGGTTGATGAGCAGTTCTTC,CASSQSRDRVDEQFF
NA,TRBJ1-1,NA,TRBV5-4,TGTGCCAGCAGCTTGGACAGGGCGGATCGAGCTTTCTTT,CASSLDRADRAFF
TRBD2,TRBJ2-1,NA,TRBV2,TGTGCCAGCAGTGACCGGGCTAGCGGCAATGAGCAGTTCTTC,CASSDRASGNEQFF
TRBD1,TRBJ1-4,NA,TRBV29-1,TGCAGCAGCCGGGACCAGGGGGGAAAACTGTTTTTT,CSSRDQGGKLFF
NA,TRBJ2-7,NA,TRBV9,TGTGCCAGCAGCCCCGAGTTGTGGGGATACGAGCAGTACTTC,CASSPELWGYEQYF
NA,TRBJ2-1,NA,TRBV19,TGTGCCAGTAGTTTGACGGTCTCCTACAATGAGCAGTTCTTC,CASSLTVSYNEQFF
TRBD2,TRBJ2-1,NA,TRBV11-2,TGTGCCAGCAGCCTCGGGACTATCTACAATGAGCAGTTCTTC,CASSLGTIYNEQFF
TRBD2,TRBJ2-7,NA,TRBV11-2,TGTGCCAGCAGCTCTGGGACTAGCGGGGAGTACTTC,CASSSGTSGEYF
NA,TRBJ2-3,NA,TRBV19,TGTGCCAGTAGCCTCCAGGACCCCACAGATACGCAGTATTTT,CASSLQDPTDTQYF
TRBD2,TRBJ2-1,NA,TRBV6-6,TGTGCCAGCAGTTACTTAGCGGGAGGACGGTCTGAGCAGTTCTTC,CASSYLAGGRSEQFF
TRBD1,TRBJ2-5,NA,TRBV6-4,TGTGCCAGGCTCACCGGGGCAGGGGGCCGTGGGGAGACCCAGTACTTC,CARLTGAGGRGETQYF